A single sample gave rise to the 19 T cell receptor beta chains below, sequenced in a study of blood T cell repertoires in COVID-19. Generated by immunoSEQ multiplex PCR, the TCRdb table keeps only in-frame clones and is missing some. Among approximately 90,000 clones listed, about 77% were seen once. Sequences were obtained from peripheral blood. Receptors originate from a man aged 65 to 85 with COVID-19, enrolled during active disease.

The CDR3 reads CASSPTRRETQYF. The CDR3 nucleotides read TGTGCCAGCAGTCCGACACGTCGAGAGACCCAGTACTTC. The chain links TRBV6-5 to TRBJ2-5, with D unresolved. Germline CDR1 is MNHEY and CDR2 is SVGAGI. V was cut by 5 bases and J by 4 bases, with 11 bases left in between. The CDR3 spans 13 residues.

The chain employs TRBV2 and TRBJ1-2, with D hard to call. The CDR3 sequence is 15 residues long. Germline values: CDR1 SNHLY, CDR2 FYNNEI. V lost 0 bases, J lost 5 bases, and 13 bases lay in between. CDR3 in amino acids: CASSEAGQISYGYTF. CDR3 bases: TGTGCCAGCAGTGAAGCGGGCCAGATCAGTTATGGCTACACCTTC.

This clone was observed a single time. This rearrangement joins TRBV11-3 to TRBJ1-1; D possibly corresponds to TRBD1 (5 bases). The germline gives CDR1 SGHNT, CDR2 YENEEA. The CDR3 covers 16 residues. Trimming pared 5 bases from V and 4 bases from J, leaving 20 bases between. The CDR3 protein is CASSTQGYQGVTEAFF. The CDR3 bases are TGTGCCAGCAGCACCCAGGGTTATCAAGGGGTCACTGAAGCTTTCTTT.

Comments on this clone: One end of the junction does not line up with germline, which may come from a read error. The genes are TRBV30 and TRBJ2-7; no firm D call. This CDR3 comprises 9 residues. Germline assignment: CDR1 GTSNPN and CDR2 SVGIG (reference sequence). The CDR3 nucleotides read TGTGCCTGGACATGCGAGGAGTACTTC. This encodes CAWTCEEYF.

This rearrangement joins TRBV6-5 to TRBJ2-7, with a tentative D call TRBD1 (6 bases). The CDR3 contains 14 residues. V was trimmed by 6 bases and J by 1 base, leaving 13 bases between them. From germline, CDR1 is MNHEY and CDR2 SVGAGI. The CDR3 region has the DNA TGTGCCAGCAGCTACGGACAGCTTTCCTACGAGCAGTACTTC. As protein: CASSYGQLSYEQYF.

The rearrangement links TRBV7-2 to TRBJ2-5, with 10 bases identical to TRBD2. V was clipped by 1 base and J by 5 bases; unmatched bases: 7. Germline loops: CDR1 SGHTA, CDR2 FQGNSA. The CDR3 loop spans 16 amino acids. Here the CDR3 reads CASSLVPTSGWETQYF. The CDR3 DNA sequence: TGTGCCAGCAGCTTAGTCCCGACTAGCGGGTGGGAGACCCAGTACTTC.

The chain uses TRBV9 and TRBJ2-1; 8 bases agree with TRBD2. The CDR3 has 16 residues. The junction had 4 bases not matched to a gene; V was cut back by 0 bases and J by 2 bases. Germline V gene lookup returns CDR1 SGDLS and CDR2 YYNGEE. The CDR3 DNA is TGTGCCAGCAGCGTAGCTCCGCGGGGGGCCTACAATGAGCAGTTCTTC. It specifies CASSVAPRGAYNEQFF.

This sequence joins TRBV7-2 and TRBJ1-5; weak D call: TRBD1 (5 bases). The CDR3 covers 12 residues. Germline values: CDR1 SGHTA, CDR2 FQGNSA. With 5 bases removed from V and 16 bases from J, the gap between germline ends came to 18 bases. In DNA form, the CDR3 reads TGTGCCAGCAGCCAACCCGGGACTCGAGTACATTTT. Translation gives CASSQPGTRVHF. The complete variable domain, with remaining parts taken from reference TRBV7-2 and TRBJ1-5, reads GAGVSQSPSNKVTEKGKDVELRCDPISGHTALYWYRQSLGQGLEFLIYFQGNSAPDKSGLPSDRFSAERTGGSVSTLTIQRTQQEDSAVYLCASSQPGTRVHFGDGTRLSIL.

This clone appeared a single time. The chain couples TRBV7-2 to TRBJ1-5; D is possibly TRBD1 (6 bases). The CDR3 totals 13 residues. V lost 5 bases to trimming and J lost 5 bases, with 10 bases between them. Per germline, CDR1 SGHTA and CDR2 FQGNSA. CDR3 region: CASSRDIYQPQHF. The CDR3, as DNA: TGTGCCAGCAGCCGGGACATTTATCAGCCCCAGCATTTT.

J is TRBJ1-1 and V is TRBV29-1, with TRBD1 identical over 8 bases. The CDR3 extends over 13 amino acids. After removal of 6 bases from V and 3 bases from J, the junction contained 6 bases not matched to a gene. The germline V gene encodes CDR1 SQVTM and CDR2 ANQGSEA. CDR3 DNA: TGCAGCGTCCTCATGACAGGGGACACTGAAGCTTTCTTT. This translates into CSVLMTGDTEAFF.

The V and J genes are TRBV7-9 and TRBJ1-1; D is uncertain. Trimming removed 1 base at V and 7 bases at J, with 19 bases between. The CDR3 sequence is 16 residues long. Germline V gene lookup returns CDR1 SEHNR and CDR2 FQNEAQ (reference sequence). CDR3 protein: CASSLVGYGRDFEAFF. The CDR3 DNA reads TGTGCCAGCAGCTTAGTAGGGTATGGCCGGGATTTTGAAGCTTTCTTT.

The CDR3 coding sequence is TGTGCCAGCAGCTCGAGGGGGCTTACTAATGAAAAACTGTTTTTT. Amino acid sequence: CASSSRGLTNEKLFF. The chain combines TRBV11-2 with TRBJ1-4, with 7 positions matching TRBD1. The CDR3 covers 15 residues. The V gene's germline CDR1 is SGHAT and CDR2 FQNNGV. The V segment lost 4 bases and the J segment 2 bases; nucleotides outside the gene matches: 4.

The rearrangement links TRBV27 to TRBJ2-3, with a possible D match to TRBD1 (6 bases). Germline CDR1 is MNHEY and CDR2 is SMNVEV (reference sequence). The V and J ends lost 6 bases and 3 bases respectively, with 16 bases between them. CDR3 length: 15 amino acids. The CDR3 DNA sequence: TGTGCCAGCAGGGGGGCCTCCTTGGGGACAGATACGCAGTATTTT. Translating it yields CASRGASLGTDTQYF.

A few counts support this clone. The chain recombines TRBV6-5 with TRBJ1-2; the D is unclear. The CDR3 contains 15 residues. The germline V and J ends were trimmed by 4 bases and 5 bases, with 17 bases remaining between them. CDR1 is MNHEY, CDR2 SVGAGI, per germline. The CDR3 reads CASSFERAPWYGYTF. The CDR3 DNA reads as TGTGCCAGCAGTTTCGAGCGGGCCCCCTGGTATGGCTACACCTTC.

The chain combines TRBV5-1 with TRBJ2-3, with 7 bases lining up with TRBD2. V shed 0 bases and J 4 bases; nucleotides not matched to a gene: 5. CDR1 and CDR2 (germline): SGHRS, YFSETQ. The length of the CDR3 is 15 residues. The CDR3 sequence: CASSLDGTTADTQYF. CDR3 nucleotide sequence: TGCGCCAGCAGCTTGGACGGGACTACGGCAGATACGCAGTATTTT.

The genes are TRBV7-2 and TRBJ2-3; D is possibly TRBD1 (6 bases). Looked up from germline, CDR1 is SGHTA and CDR2 is FQGNSA. The V end lost 5 bases, the J end lost 4 bases, and 16 bases lay between the germline ends. This CDR3 comprises 15 residues. The CDR3 DNA reads as TGTGCCAGCAGCCCTAGGGGGACCGACGCAGATACGCAGTATTTT. This encodes CASSPRGTDADTQYF. The full variable domain, with the rest looked up from reference TRBV7-2 and TRBJ2-3, is GAGVSQSPSNKVTEKGKDVELRCDPISGHTALYWYRQSLGQGLEFLIYFQGNSAPDKSGLPSDRFSAERTGGSVSTLTIQRTQQEDSAVYLCASSPRGTDADTQYFGPGTRLTVL.

This rearrangement joins TRBV3-1 (or the pseudogene TRBV3-2) to TRBJ2-1, with a tentative D call TRBD2 (6 bases). This CDR3 has 15 residues. Germline CDR1 and CDR2: LGHDT and YNNKEL (reference sequence). Trimming shortened V by 6 bases and J by 0 bases, and 12 bases separated the two germline ends. Here the CDR3 DNA reads TGTGCCAGCAGATCCGCTAGCGCCTCCTACAATGAGCAGTTCTTC. Protein product: CASRSASASYNEQFF.

This chain joins TRBV2 and TRBJ2-3, with 9 bases matching TRBD2. The germline CDR1 and CDR2 sequences are SNHLY and FYNNEI. Trimming cost V 7 bases and J 3 bases; bases outside gene matches: 8. CDR3 length: 15 residues. CDR3 sequence reads: CASTIAGVKTDTQYF. CDR3 in DNA: TGTGCCAGCACCATAGCGGGAGTGAAGACAGATACGCAGTATTTT.

In DNA, the CDR3 is TGTGCCAGCAGTATGGGACAGGTATACAATGAGCAGTTCTTC. This gives the protein CASSMGQVYNEQFF. J is TRBJ2-1 and V is TRBV28, with 8 bases aligning to TRBD1. Per germline, CDR1 MDHEN and CDR2 SYDVKM. This CDR3 has 14 residues. Germline trimming cut 5 bases from V and 4 bases from J; bases unmatched to any gene: 4.